One T cell receptor beta chain is described in this entry. Its antigen is not known. These data originate in a study of PD-L1 blockade in urothelial cancer. At the level of the study: The researchers analyzed blood 3 weeks (second dose) and 6 weeks after treatment start. The median T cell count in blood samples was more than 110,000.

Specified time point: pretreatment peripheral blood. Study-wide results and caveats: A below-median TCR clonality in blood before treatment predicted better survival. Tumor-associated clones in blood expanded more at 3 weeks in durable-benefit patients.

The ends were cut back, 2 bases at V and 5 bases at J, with 6 bases in the middle. The V gene's germline CDR1 is ENHRY and CDR2 SYGVKD. The CDR3 contains 12 residues. Assay used: immunoSEQ multiplex PCR; TCRdb lists only in-frame clones, some missing. The table records tens of thousands of clones, 84% of them present only once. The sample consisted of PBMCs, taken around atezolizumab (anti-PD-L1) treatment. The chain is built from TRBV10-3 and TRBJ1-1, with D maybe TRBD1 (6 bases). The TCR was taken from a man between 60 and 75 years old with urothelial cancer. CDR3 in amino acids: CAISEQGTEAFF. Written as DNA, the CDR3 is TGTGCCATCAGTGAGCAGGGGACTGAAGCTTTCTTT.